The rows below give T cell receptor beta chains drawn from one sample of a study of cytomegalovirus exposure and HLA in healthy donors. The method was immunoSEQ multiplex PCR; TCRdb's version includes in-frame clones alone and lacks a portion of them. Reported are some 48,000 clones; the ten largest clones contain 2.1%. Input material: PBMCs. These receptor sequences come from a woman aged 40 to 50 in good health and CMV-seronegative. The CDR3 runs from the conserved cysteine through the conserved F or W. The order of the fields is V gene, D gene, clone size, J gene, CDR3 DNA, CDR3 protein. A D gene is named only where the DNA matches it firmly. Where a row states a size, it is once, few, many or the class of an expanded clone; other rows omit it.

>TRBV4-3|.|.|TRBJ2-2
TGCGCCAGCAGCCGAGACCCGGCCAGGGAGGCCGGGGAGCTGTTTTTT
CASSRDPAREAGELFF
>TRBV6-1|TRBD2|.|TRBJ2-5
TGTGCCAGCAGTGAACTAGCGGGGGGCCAAGAGACCCAGTACTTC
CASSELAGGQETQYF
>TRBV7-2|TRBD2|.|TRBJ2-5
TGTGCCAGCAGCTGGCGGACTAGCGGGTTACAAGAGACCCAGTACTTC
CASSWRTSGLQETQYF
>TRBV7-8|.|.|TRBJ1-5
TGTGCCAGCAGCTTAGTAAGCCAGCCCCAGCATTTT
CASSLVSQPQHF
>TRBV4-3|TRBD1|.|TRBJ2-1
TGCGCCAGCAGCCAAGATAACGTGAGGGACAGACCCTACAATGAGCAGTTCTTC
CASSQDNVRDRPYNEQFF
>TRBV6-1|TRBD1|.|TRBJ2-1
TGTGCCAGCAGTGAATGGGACAGGGGACAGTTCTTC
CASSEWDRGQFF
>TRBV10-3|TRBD2|.|TRBJ2-3
TGTGCCATCAGTGAAGGAACGGGAGGGCCAGCAGATACGCAGTATTTT
CAISEGTGGPADTQYF
>TRBV9|.|.|TRBJ2-5
TGTGCCAGCAGCGTAGGGACTAAGGAGAACCAGTACTTC
CASSVGTKENQYF
>TRBV4-3|.|.|TRBJ1-3
TGCGCCAGCAGCCAAGATCTAACGGGGGGCAGAAACACCATATATTTT
CASSQDLTGGRNTIYF
>TRBV6-1|TRBD1|.|TRBJ1-2
TGTGCCAGCAGTGAAGACAGGGGTAGAAGGGGCTACACCTTC
CASSEDRGRRGYTF
>TRBV19|.|.|TRBJ2-7
TGTGCCAGTAGTATGGGGGCGGCCTCTACCTACGAGCAGTACTTC
CASSMGAASTYEQYF
>TRBV5-6|.|.|TRBJ2-1
TGTGCCAGCAGCTTTCGACAGGCGCGGCAGTTCTTC
CASSFRQARQFF
>TRBV19|.|.|TRBJ2-7
TGTGCCAGTAGTAACGTCTACGAGCAGTACTTC
CASSNVYEQYF
>TRBV6-5|TRBD2|.|TRBJ2-7
TGTGCCAGCAGTTACTCGAGACTAGCGCACGAGCAGTACTTC
CASSYSRLAHEQYF
>TRBV23-1|TRBD1|.|TRBJ2-5
TGCGCCAGCCACCGGGACAGGGAGGCGGAAGAGACCCAGTACTTC
CASHRDREAEETQYF
>TRBV6-5|TRBD2|.|TRBJ2-7
TGTGCCAGCAGTGGGACTAGCGGGGGCGCCTACGAGCAGTACTTC
CASSGTSGGAYEQYF
>TRBV5-1|.|.|TRBJ2-1
TGCGCCAGCAGCTTGGAGGTAGGGGGTGGCTACAATGAGCAGTTCTTC
CASSLEVGGGYNEQFF
>TRBV7-3|TRBD2|.|TRBJ2-2
TGTGCCAGCAGCTTAAACCCTAGCGGGGGGAACACCGGGGAGCTGTTTTTT
CASSLNPSGGNTGELFF
>TRBV19|.|.|TRBJ1-5
TGTGCCAGTAGTATGGGCGGGACGGGTAATCAGCCCCAGCATTTT
CASSMGGTGNQPQHF
>TRBV5-1|.|.|TRBJ2-1
TGCGCCAGCAGCTTGGCCCAAGTAGGGGATGAGCAGTTCTTC
CASSLAQVGDEQFF
>TRBV11-2|TRBD2|.|TRBJ2-5
TGTGCCAGCAGAAGTTCGGGTAGCGGGGGGCGCGAGACCCAGTACTTC
CASRSSGSGGRETQYF
>TRBV6-6|.|.|TRBJ1-1
TGTGCCAGCAGTTACTCCAACCGGGACACCACTGAAGCTTTCTTT
CASSYSNRDTTEAFF
>TRBV5-4|.|.|TRBJ2-2
TGTGCCAGCAGCCGTTGGGCAGGTAACACCGGGGAGCTGTTTTTT
CASSRWAGNTGELFF
>TRBV30|.|.|TRBJ2-6
TGTGCCTGGAGTACAGGGAGTGGGGCCAACGTCCTGACTTTC
CAWSTGSGANVLTF
>TRBV30|.|.|TRBJ2-7
TGTGCCTGGAGTACCGGACAGCACGAGCAGTACTTC
CAWSTGQHEQYF
>TRBV2|TRBD1|.|TRBJ1-2
TGTGCCAGCAGGGCGGGACAGGGGGCTGTCTATGGCTACACCTTC
CASRAGQGAVYGYTF
>TRBV4-3|TRBD2|.|TRBJ2-7
TGCGCCAGCAGTTCTCTAGCGGACGAAACGTACGAGCAGTACTTC
CASSSLADETYEQYF
>TRBV20-1|TRBD1|.|TRBJ2-7
TGCAGTGCGGGACAGGTTGACGAGCAGTACTTC
CSAGQVDEQYF
>TRBV18|.|.|TRBJ1-2
TGTGCCAGCTCACCGATGGCAGGGCCCTTCTATGGCTACACCTTC
CASSPMAGPFYGYTF
>TRBV25-1|.|.|TRBJ1-5
TGTGCCAGCAGGATGGTTCGGGGGTCCCCGGGCGATCAGCCCCAGCATTTT
CASRMVRGSPGDQPQHF
>TRBV7-9|.|.|TRBJ1-1
TGTGCCAGCAGCTTAACAGGCAACAAGAACACTGAAGCTTTCTTT
CASSLTGNKNTEAFF
>TRBV30|TRBD2|.|TRBJ2-7
TGTGCCTGCCGGTGGGGGGGGAACGAGCAGTACTTC
CACRWGGNEQYF
>TRBV2|TRBD2|medium-sized|TRBJ2-7
TGTGCCAGCAGGAAGGGACTAGAAGCGGACGAGCAGTACTTC
CASRKGLEADEQYF
>TRBV9|.|.|TRBJ1-5
TGTGCCAGCAGTAACAAATGGAATCAGCCCCAGCATTTT
CASSNKWNQPQHF
>TRBV27|TRBD1|.|TRBJ1-6
TGTGCCAGCAGTTTACTAACCGGGACAGGGGATTCACCCCTCCACTTT
CASSLLTGTGDSPLHF
>TRBV6-5|.|.|TRBJ2-1
TGTGCCAGCAGGGCCCTAGGAGACAATGAGCAGTTCTTC
CASRALGDNEQFF
>TRBV11-2|.|.|TRBJ2-6
TGTGCCAGCAGCCACCTCCCGGGTGCTGGGGCCAACGTCCTGACTTTC
CASSHLPGAGANVLTF
>TRBV29-1|TRBD1|.|TRBJ1-1
TGCAGCGCCCCCGGGACGGGACAGTGGAACACTGAAGCTTTCTTT
CSAPGTGQWNTEAFF
>TRBV6-1|TRBD2|.|TRBJ2-1
TGTGCCGGAAGGACTAGCGGGAACGATGAGCAGTTCTTC
CAGRTSGNDEQFF
>TRBV18|TRBD2|.|TRBJ2-4
TGTGCCAGCTCACCCAACCCTAGCGGGAAAAACATTCAGTACTTC
CASSPNPSGKNIQYF
>TRBV27|TRBD1|.|TRBJ1-2
TGTGCCAGCAGTAGTGGACAGGGGAACTATGGCTACACCTTC
CASSSGQGNYGYTF
>TRBV7-2|.|.|TRBJ2-5
TGTGCCAGCAGCTTTAATCGGGACTCGGAGACCCAGTACTTC
CASSFNRDSETQYF